This TCR beta chain is drawn from a study of cytomegalovirus exposure and HLA in healthy donors. The PCR used 60 Vbeta and 13 Jbeta primers. The repertoire was sequenced with immunoSEQ multiplex PCR; TCRdb's copy has only in-frame clones and lacks some. The table lists over 85,000 clones, 70% to 80% of them singletons, with around 7.2% in the top ten. Study outcomes and limitations: Being productive about 87% or about 30% of the time was typical of most TCR beta V segments in an earlier analysis. Most CMV-associated TCR beta chains appeared HLA-restricted in a later analysis. A later analysis linked a missense DCLRE1C variant to TCR beta V- and J-gene trimming.

CDR1 SGHAT and CDR2 FQNNGV come from the germline V gene. This CDR3 has 17 amino acids. Deletions cut 1 base from V and 1 base from J, with 14 bases between. Concerning this clone itself: What it binds is not known.

This chain connects TRBV11-2 to TRBJ2-4; weak D call: TRBD2 (7 bases). The sequenced sample consisted of PBMCs. The sequence was obtained from a female donor in good health and CMV-seronegative. The CDR3 DNA reads TGTGCCAGCAGCTTAGGGAGGGGGGGCGCTGCCAAAAACATTCAGTACTTC. Amino acid sequence: CASSLGRGGAAKNIQYF.